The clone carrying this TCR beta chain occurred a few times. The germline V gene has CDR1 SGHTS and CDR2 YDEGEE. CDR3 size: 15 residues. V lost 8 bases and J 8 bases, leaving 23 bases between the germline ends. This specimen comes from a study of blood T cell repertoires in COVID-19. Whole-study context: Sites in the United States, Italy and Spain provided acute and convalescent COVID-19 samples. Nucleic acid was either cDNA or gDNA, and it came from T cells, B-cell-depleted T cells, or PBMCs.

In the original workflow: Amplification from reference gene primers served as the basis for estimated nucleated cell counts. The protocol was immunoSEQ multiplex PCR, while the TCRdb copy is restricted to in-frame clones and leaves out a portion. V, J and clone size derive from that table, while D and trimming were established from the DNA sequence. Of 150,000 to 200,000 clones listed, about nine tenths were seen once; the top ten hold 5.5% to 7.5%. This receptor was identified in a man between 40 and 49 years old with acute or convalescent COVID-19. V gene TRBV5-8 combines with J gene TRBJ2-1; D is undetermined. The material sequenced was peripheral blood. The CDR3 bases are TGTGCCAGTCTCCTTGCGGTCTTCCGAGGCGATGAGCAGTTCTTC. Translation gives CASLLAVFRGDEQFF. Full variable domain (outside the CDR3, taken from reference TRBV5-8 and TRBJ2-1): EAGVTQSPTHLIKTRGQQATLRCSPISGHTSVYWYQQALGLGLQFLLWYDEGEERNRGNFPPRFSGRQFPNYSSELNVNALELEDSALYLCASLLAVFRGDEQFFGPGTRLTVL.